The 12 T cell receptor beta chains given below trace back to one sample, sequenced in a study of blood T cell repertoires in COVID-19. Produced via immunoSEQ multiplex PCR; TCRdb's table is partial and in-frame only. This table has about 100,000 clones, roughly 89% appearing once. Sequencing was performed on peripheral blood. The receptor set was obtained from a man between 65 and 85 years old with acute or convalescent COVID-19.

For the CDR3, the DNA is TGTGCCAGCAGCGTCAGACAGACACTTAACACCGGGGAGCTGTTTTTT. Residues: CASSVRQTLNTGELFF. This chain uses TRBV7-3 with TRBJ2-2; TRBD1 is a possible D gene (5 bases). Looked up from germline, CDR1 is SGHTA and CDR2 is FQGTGA. Between the trimmed V and J ends, which lost 5 bases and 2 bases, there was a span of 15 bases. The CDR3 has 16 amino acids.

J is TRBJ1-1 and V is TRBV19; 8 bases map to TRBD1. Germline CDR1 LNHDA, CDR2 SQIVND (reference sequence). This CDR3 has 13 amino acids. Unmatched junction bases numbered 8, after V lost 10 bases and J lost 4 bases. The CDR3 here is CATRTGSVTEAFF. CDR3 sequence (DNA): TGTGCCACCCGGACAGGGAGCGTCACTGAAGCTTTCTTT.

This chain connects TRBV14 to TRBJ2-7; no clear D gene. Trimming removed 4 bases from V and 3 bases from J, with 7 bases in between. In germline, CDR1 is SGHDN, CDR2 FVKESK. This CDR3 has 12 amino acids. CDR3 bases: TGTGCCAGCAGCCGTAGTGGCTACGAGCAGTACTTC. Its translation is CASSRSGYEQYF.

V and J are TRBV6-5 and TRBJ2-7; the match to TRBD2 covers 8 bases. V dropped 5 bases and J dropped 4; count of bases not matched to a gene: 10. CDR3 length: 15 amino acids. Germline CDR1 is MNHEY and CDR2 is SVGAGI. CDR3 sequence (DNA): TGTGCCAGCAGTACCGAGGAAGCGGGAGTATACGAGCAGTACTTC. Translating it yields CASSTEEAGVYEQYF.

The V gene is TRBV4-1, the J gene TRBJ1-5, with 10 positions matching TRBD1. With V trimmed by 4 bases and J by 0 bases, 6 bases remained unmatched. Germline CDR1 reads MGHRA; CDR2 reads YSYEKL. This CDR3 contains 17 residues. The CDR3 sequence is CASSPDRGFYSNQPQHF. The DNA for the CDR3 is TGCGCCAGCAGCCCGGACAGGGGGTTTTATAGCAATCAGCCCCAGCATTTT.

This clone was found once. The chain combines TRBV5-1 with TRBJ1-2, with D possibly TRBD1 on 6 matching bases. With 4 bases removed from V and 8 bases from J, the gap between germline ends came to 18 bases. Germline V lookup: CDR1 SGHRS, CDR2 YFSETQ. This CDR3 contains 14 residues. The CDR3 spells CASSKLQGSRGYTF. CDR3 DNA: TGCGCCAGCAGCAAGTTACAGGGATCGAGAGGCTACACCTTC.

The chain has TRBV7-9 and TRBJ1-1, with D unresolved. This CDR3 is built from 14 residues. CDR1 and CDR2 from the germline V gene are SEHNR and FQNEAQ (reference sequence). V gave up 2 bases and J gave up 0 bases, with 7 bases separating them. CDR3 sequence: CASSLYYMNTEAFF. The CDR3 DNA reads TGTGCCAGCAGCTTATACTACATGAACACTGAAGCTTTCTTT.

V and J are TRBV30 and TRBJ1-1; a weak D match, TRBD1 (6 bases). Germline values: CDR1 GTSNPN, CDR2 SVGIG (reference sequence). This CDR3 spans 15 amino acids. V was clipped by 3 bases and J by 1 base, with 15 bases between them. Here the CDR3 reads CAWRAQGLKNTEAFF. The CDR3 DNA reads as TGTGCCTGGAGAGCTCAGGGGTTGAAGAACACTGAAGCTTTCTTT.

CDR3: CASSLADRGWSGELFF. Here the CDR3 DNA reads TGCGCCAGCAGCTTGGCAGACCGGGGGTGGTCCGGGGAGCTGTTTTTT. The genes are TRBV5-1 and TRBJ2-2; D might be TRBD2 (6 bases). The CDR3 spans 16 residues. The germline V and J ends were trimmed by 0 bases and 6 bases, with 15 bases remaining between them. Germline V gene sequence: CDR1 SGHRS, CDR2 YFSETQ.

The chain carries TRBV13 and TRBJ1-6; 10 nucleotides agree with TRBD1. CDR1 is PRHDT and CDR2 is FYEKMQ in the germline V gene (reference sequence). The CDR3 covers 15 residues. Trimming cost V 2 bases and J 7 bases; bases outside gene matches: 2. CDR3 sequence: CASSLPGQGNSPLHF. The CDR3, as DNA: TGTGCCAGCAGCTTACCGGGACAGGGGAATTCACCCCTCCACTTT.

The chain joins TRBV24-1 to TRBJ2-1; 8 bases are shared with TRBD2. The CDR3 is 14 residues long. Germline V gene data show CDR1 as KGHDR and CDR2 as SFDVKD. V was clipped by 3 bases and J by 8 bases; unmatched bases: 5. Here the CDR3 DNA reads TGTGCCACCAGTGATCCGCGGACTAGCCATGAGCAGTTCTTC. This translates into CATSDPRTSHEQFF.

The chain combines TRBV12-5 with TRBJ1-2; 7 nucleotides line up with TRBD1. The CDR3 has 13 residues. The J segment lost 5 bases and the V segment lost 1 base, leaving 1 base of the junction unmatched. CDR1 is LGHNT and CDR2 is FRNRAP in the germline V gene. Here the CDR3 reads CASGLGQGYGYTF. Here the CDR3 DNA reads TGTGCTAGTGGTTTGGGACAGGGTTATGGCTACACCTTC.